This T cell receptor (beta chain) stems from a study of T cell repertoires in aging, cancer and after chemotherapy. Study as a whole: Repeat sampling of healthy donors over several months to years showed clear clonal overlap. Study-wide points: Median generation probability rose over the chemotherapy interval in each cancer cohort, suggesting rebound thymic output.

TCR beta rearrangements were amplified from peripheral blood genomic DNA. The V gene end was trimmed by 2 bases and the J gene end by 7 bases; junction bases not matched to a gene: 10. This CDR3 contains 15 residues. In germline, CDR1 is LNHDA, CDR2 SQIVND (reference sequence). In regard to this clonotype: Its cognate antigen is unknown.

Multiplex touch-down PCR with TRB-A/B primers amplified rearranged V-D-J TRB sequences. TCRdb analysed the multiplex PCR reads with MiXCR anew, one entry per CDR3 protein. The repertoire holds about 14,000 distinct CDR3 sequences, with around 25% as singletons. The source material was blood. The TCR was taken from a human donor in good health. The V gene is TRBV19, the J gene TRBJ1-2, with TRBD1 identical over 7 bases. The CDR3 region is CASSIKEAPGGGYTF. Written as DNA, the CDR3 is TGTGCCAGTAGTATAAAAGAAGCTCCAGGGGGTGGCTACACCTTC. The full variable domain, in which reference TRBV19 and TRBJ1-2 provide the parts outside the CDR3, is DGGITQSPKYLFRKEGQNVTLSCEQNLNHDAMYWYRQDPGQGLRLIYYSQIVNDFQKGDIAEGYSVSREKKESFPLTVTSAQKNPTAFYLCASSIKEAPGGGYTFGSGTRLTVV.